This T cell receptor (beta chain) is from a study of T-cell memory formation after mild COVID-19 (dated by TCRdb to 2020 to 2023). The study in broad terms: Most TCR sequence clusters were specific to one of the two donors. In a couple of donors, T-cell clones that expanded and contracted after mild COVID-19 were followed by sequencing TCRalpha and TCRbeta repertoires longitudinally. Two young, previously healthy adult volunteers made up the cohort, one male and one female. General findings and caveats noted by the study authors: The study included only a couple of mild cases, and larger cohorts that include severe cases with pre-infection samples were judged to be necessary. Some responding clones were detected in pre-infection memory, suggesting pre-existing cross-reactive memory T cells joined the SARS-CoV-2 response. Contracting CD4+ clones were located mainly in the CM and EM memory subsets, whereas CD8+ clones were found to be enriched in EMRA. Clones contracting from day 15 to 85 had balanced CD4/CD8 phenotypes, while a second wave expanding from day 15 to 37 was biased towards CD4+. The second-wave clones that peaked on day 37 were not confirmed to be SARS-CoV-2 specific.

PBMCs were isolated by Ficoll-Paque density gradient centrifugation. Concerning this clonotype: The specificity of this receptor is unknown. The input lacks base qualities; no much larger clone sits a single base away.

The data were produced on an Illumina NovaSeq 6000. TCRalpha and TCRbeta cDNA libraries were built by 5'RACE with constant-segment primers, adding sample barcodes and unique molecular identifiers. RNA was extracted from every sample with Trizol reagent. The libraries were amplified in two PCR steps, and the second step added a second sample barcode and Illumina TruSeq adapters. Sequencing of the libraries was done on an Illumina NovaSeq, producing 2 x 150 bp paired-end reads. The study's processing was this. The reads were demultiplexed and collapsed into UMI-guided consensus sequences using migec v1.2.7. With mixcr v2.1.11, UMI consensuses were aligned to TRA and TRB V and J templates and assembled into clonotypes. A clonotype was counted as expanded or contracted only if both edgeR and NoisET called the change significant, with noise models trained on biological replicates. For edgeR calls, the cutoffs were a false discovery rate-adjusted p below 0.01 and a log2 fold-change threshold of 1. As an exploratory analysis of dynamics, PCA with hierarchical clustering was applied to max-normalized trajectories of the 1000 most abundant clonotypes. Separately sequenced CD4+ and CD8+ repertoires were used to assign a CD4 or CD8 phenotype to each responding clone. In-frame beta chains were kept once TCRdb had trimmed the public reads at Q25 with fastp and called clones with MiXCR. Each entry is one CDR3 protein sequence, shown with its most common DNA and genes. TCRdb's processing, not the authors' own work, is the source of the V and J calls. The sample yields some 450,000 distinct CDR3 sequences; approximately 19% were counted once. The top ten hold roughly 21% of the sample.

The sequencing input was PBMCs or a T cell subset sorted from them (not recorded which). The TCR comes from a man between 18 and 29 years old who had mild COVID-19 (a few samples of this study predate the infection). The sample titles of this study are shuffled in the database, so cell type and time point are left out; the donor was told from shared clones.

The DNA sequence reads TGCGCCAGCAGCTTGCGTCCTGACTCCTACAATGAGCAGTTCTTC. Its product reads: CASSLRPDSYNEQFF. The chain joins TRBV5-1 to TRBJ2-1, with the D gene too uncertain to name. V is pared back by 1 base and J by 0 bases, with 8 bases lying between the germline termini. CDR3 length: 15 amino acids, cysteine to phenylalanine. The only DNA kept is the CDR3, 45 bases in frame from the first base. The germline V gene provides CDR1 SGHRS and CDR2 YFSETQ.